This is a list of T cell receptor beta chains from one sample in a study of spatial heterogeneity in lung cancer. TCRdb reprocessed the 5' RACE reads with MiXCR, giving one entry per CDR3 protein. The data contain about 50,000 distinct CDR3 sequences, 7.5% to 9% of them singletons. This material consisted of PBMCs, taken at surgery. The receptor source for this set is a female donor with early-stage non-small cell lung cancer. CDR3s leave out the opening cysteine and the closing phenylalanine or tryptophan. Clone size is not always given. Where it is, it says once, few, many or a class for expanded clones.

TRBJ2-7,TRBV3-1,few,ASSRDSPEQY
TRBJ2-3,TRBV18,.,ASSPPVGGGASDTQY
TRBJ2-3,TRBV10-1,many,ASSPDYRRTDTQY
TRBJ2-2,TRBV12-3/TRBV12-4,many,ASTPPLRTGGVAGELF
TRBJ2-1,TRBV2,.,ASSGLGQGINEQF
TRBJ1-1,TRBV12-3/TRBV12-4,many,ASSFGGTRTEAF
TRBJ2-7,TRBV4-3,many,ASSQQTGSSYEQY
TRBJ2-1,TRBV29-1,few,SAKQGGSYNEQF
TRBJ1-2,TRBV28,.,ASSEGYYGYT
TRBJ2-1,TRBV5-1,many,ASSLAQSYNEQF
TRBJ2-3,TRBV2,many,ASSGTGADTDTQY
TRBJ2-2,TRBV18,many,ASSPPQRTDTGELF
TRBJ2-7,TRBV7-9,.,ASSHGREQY
TRBJ2-7,TRBV6-2/TRBV6-3,many,ASSHKRGSYEQY
TRBJ2-7,TRBV20-1,.,SARWTGSYEQY
TRBJ2-5,TRBV3-1,many,ASSQVGSGPSKTQY
TRBJ1-2,TRBV19,many,AIRLPGPNGYT
TRBJ2-4,TRBV20-1,many,SARESPLAAKNIQY
TRBJ2-3,TRBV2,.,AVGDTDTQY
TRBJ2-1,TRBV7-9,.,VSRAGLAGDHNEQF
TRBJ2-7,TRBV6-5,many,ASSERGKTYEQY
TRBJ2-7,TRBV5-1,many,ASSFRLSSYEQY
TRBJ2-1,TRBV12-3/TRBV12-4,few,ASSFGTSWNEQF
TRBJ2-7,TRBV6-2/TRBV6-3,few,ASSYMGAEQY
TRBJ2-3,TRBV9,few,ASSLGVPDTQY
TRBJ2-3,TRBV12-3/TRBV12-4,few,ASSQSGAGYTQY
TRBJ2-1,TRBV2,.,ASSESSSSYNEQF
TRBJ2-2,TRBV30,.,AWTRGQIDTGELF
TRBJ2-2,TRBV6-2/TRBV6-3,.,ASSPGWRQAGELF
TRBJ2-1,TRBV4-2,.,ASSQEWTSYNEQF
TRBJ1-2,TRBV10-3,few,AGRPGQGGQGYT
TRBJ2-7,TRBV7-2,.,ASSRGTGSYEQY
TRBJ1-1,TRBV7-9,.,ASSRPAGMNTEAF
TRBJ1-5,TRBV6-6,.,ASSSRDRDSNQPQH
TRBJ2-5,TRBV6-2/TRBV6-3,.,ASSRVTLYQETQY
TRBJ2-1,TRBV10-3,.,AISETVGGNEQF
TRBJ2-5,TRBV20-1,few,SANIGLTSGETQY
TRBJ1-5,TRBV7-2,many,ASSEGQSSQPQH
TRBJ2-7,TRBV28,many,ASSRDSYEQY
TRBJ1-5,TRBV19,few,ASSRQGLSNQPQH
TRBJ2-7,TRBV19,many,ASEDRFSYEQY
TRBJ2-5,TRBV3-1,many,ASSQEWGTSGGQETQY
TRBJ2-4,TRBV5-4,many,ASSSPGQGYDIQY
TRBJ2-5,TRBV7-3,.,ASSPQGAGAALSGTQY
TRBJ1-5,TRBV3-1,many,ASSQDAAAPQH
TRBJ2-7,TRBV7-2,hyperexpanded,ASSFQASGSYEQY
TRBJ1-5,TRBV7-2,many,ASSFGQANDNNQPQH
TRBJ2-3,TRBV18,.,ASSPLRGGVTDTQY
TRBJ2-1,TRBV7-9,few,ASKTSGLGYNEQF
TRBJ2-7,TRBV7-9,few,ASSLGVTYEQY
TRBJ2-1,TRBV5-8,many,ARGTGARGGADNEQF
TRBJ2-5,TRBV6-2/TRBV6-3,few,ASSWTSGGEEILETQY